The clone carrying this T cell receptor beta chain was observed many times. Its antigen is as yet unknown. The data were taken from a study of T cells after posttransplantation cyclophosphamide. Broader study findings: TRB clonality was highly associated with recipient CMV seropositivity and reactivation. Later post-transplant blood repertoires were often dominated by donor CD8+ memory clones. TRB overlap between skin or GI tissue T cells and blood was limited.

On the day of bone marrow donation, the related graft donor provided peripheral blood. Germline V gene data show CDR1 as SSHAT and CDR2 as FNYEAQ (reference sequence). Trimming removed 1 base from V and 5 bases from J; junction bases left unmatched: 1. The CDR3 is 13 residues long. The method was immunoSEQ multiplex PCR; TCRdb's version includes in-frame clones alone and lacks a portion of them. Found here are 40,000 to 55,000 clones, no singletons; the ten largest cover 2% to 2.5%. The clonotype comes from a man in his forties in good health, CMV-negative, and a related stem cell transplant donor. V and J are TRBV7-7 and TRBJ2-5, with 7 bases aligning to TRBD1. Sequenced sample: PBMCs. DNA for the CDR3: TGTGCCAGCAGCTTAGACAGGGGTGAGACCCAGTACTTC. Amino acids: CASSLDRGETQYF.